The clone carrying this TCR beta chain occurred many times. The data were obtained in a study of neurological immune-mediated disorders. TCRdb called the 5' RACE reads again in MiXCR, with one record for every CDR3 protein. Among about 70,000 distinct CDR3 sequences listed, roughly 4.8% were seen once. Material: PBMCs. The TCR originated in a woman aged 70 to 79 with multiple sclerosis.

The CDR3 sequence: CASSPSMGGEQYF. The CDR3 DNA follows: TGTGCCAGCAGTCCGTCGATGGGCGGCGAGCAGTACTTC. The chain employs TRBV27 and TRBJ2-7; no definite D call. Germline assignment: CDR1 MNHEY and CDR2 SMNVEV (reference sequence). The CDR3 has 13 amino acids. V shed 5 bases and J shed 6 bases, with 14 bases lying between them.